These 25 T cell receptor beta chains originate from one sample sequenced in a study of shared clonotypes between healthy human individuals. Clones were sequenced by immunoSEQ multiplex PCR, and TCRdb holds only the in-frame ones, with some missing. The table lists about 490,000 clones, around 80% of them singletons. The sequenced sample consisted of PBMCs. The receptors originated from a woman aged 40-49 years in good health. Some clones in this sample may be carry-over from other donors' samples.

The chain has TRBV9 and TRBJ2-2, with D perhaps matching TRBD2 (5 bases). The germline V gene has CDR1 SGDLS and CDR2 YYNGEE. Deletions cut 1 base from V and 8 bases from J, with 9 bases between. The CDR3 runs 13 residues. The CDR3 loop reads CASSVYEGGELFF. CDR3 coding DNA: TGTGCCAGCAGCGTATACGAGGGAGGGGAGCTGTTTTTT.

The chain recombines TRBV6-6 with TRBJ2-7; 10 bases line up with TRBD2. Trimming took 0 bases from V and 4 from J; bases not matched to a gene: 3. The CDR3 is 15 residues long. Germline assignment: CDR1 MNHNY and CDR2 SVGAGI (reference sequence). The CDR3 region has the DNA TGTGCCAGCAGTTACTCGTTACTAGCGGGATACGAGCAGTACTTC. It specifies CASSYSLLAGYEQYF.

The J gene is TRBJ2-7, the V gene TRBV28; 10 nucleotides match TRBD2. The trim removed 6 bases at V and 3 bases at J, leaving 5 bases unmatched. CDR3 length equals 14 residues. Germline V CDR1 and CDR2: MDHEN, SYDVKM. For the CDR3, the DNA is TGTGCCAGCAGCTATACTAGCGGGGTCTACGAGCAGTACTTC. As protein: CASSYTSGVYEQYF.

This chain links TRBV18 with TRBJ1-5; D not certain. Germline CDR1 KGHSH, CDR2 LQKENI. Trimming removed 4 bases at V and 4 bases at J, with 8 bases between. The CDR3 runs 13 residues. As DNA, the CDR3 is TGTGCCAGCTCACATATGGGGAATCAGCCCCAGCATTTT. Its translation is CASSHMGNQPQHF.

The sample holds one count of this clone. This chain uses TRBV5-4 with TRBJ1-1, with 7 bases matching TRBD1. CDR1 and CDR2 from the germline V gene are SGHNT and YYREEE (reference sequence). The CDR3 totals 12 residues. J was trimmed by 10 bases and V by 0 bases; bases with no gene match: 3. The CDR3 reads CASSLAEGAAFF. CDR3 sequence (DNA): TGTGCCAGCAGCTTGGCCGAGGGGGCAGCTTTCTTT.

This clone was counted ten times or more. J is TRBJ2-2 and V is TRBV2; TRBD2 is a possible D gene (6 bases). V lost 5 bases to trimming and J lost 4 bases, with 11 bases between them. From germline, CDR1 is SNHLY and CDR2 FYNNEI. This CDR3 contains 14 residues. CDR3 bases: TGTGCCAGCAGTACATCGCGGGGCACCGGGGAGCTGTTTTTT. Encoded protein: CASSTSRGTGELFF.

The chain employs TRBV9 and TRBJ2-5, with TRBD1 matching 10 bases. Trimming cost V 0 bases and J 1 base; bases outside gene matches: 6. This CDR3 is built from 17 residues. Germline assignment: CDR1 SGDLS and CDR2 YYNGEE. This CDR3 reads CASSVGTTGGLQETQYF. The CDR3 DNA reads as TGTGCCAGCAGCGTAGGGACGACAGGGGGCCTCCAAGAGACCCAGTACTTC.

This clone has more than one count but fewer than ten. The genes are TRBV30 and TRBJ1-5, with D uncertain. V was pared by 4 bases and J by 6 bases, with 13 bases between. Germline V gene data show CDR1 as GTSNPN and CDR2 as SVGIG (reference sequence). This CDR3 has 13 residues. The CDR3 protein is CAWTAAGSQPQHF. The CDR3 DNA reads TGTGCCTGGACTGCCGCGGGGAGTCAGCCCCAGCATTTT.

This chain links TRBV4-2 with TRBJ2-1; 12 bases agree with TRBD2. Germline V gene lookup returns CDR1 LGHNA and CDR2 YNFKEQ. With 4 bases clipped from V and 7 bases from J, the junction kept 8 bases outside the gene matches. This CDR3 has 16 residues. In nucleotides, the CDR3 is TGTGCCAGCAGCCGATTAGGACTAGCGGGAACTAATGAGCAGTTCTTC. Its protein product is CASSRLGLAGTNEQFF.

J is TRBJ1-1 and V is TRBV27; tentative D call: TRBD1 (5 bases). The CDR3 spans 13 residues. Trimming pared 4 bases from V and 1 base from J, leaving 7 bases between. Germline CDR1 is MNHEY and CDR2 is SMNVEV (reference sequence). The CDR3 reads CASSYRTNTEAFF. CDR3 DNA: TGTGCCAGCAGTTACAGGACGAACACTGAAGCTTTCTTT.

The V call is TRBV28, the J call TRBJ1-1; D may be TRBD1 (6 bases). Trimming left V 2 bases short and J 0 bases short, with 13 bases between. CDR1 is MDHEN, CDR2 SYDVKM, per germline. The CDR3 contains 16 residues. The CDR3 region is CASSLAGVNMNTEAFF. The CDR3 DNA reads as TGTGCCAGCAGTTTAGCAGGGGTGAACATGAACACTGAAGCTTTCTTT.

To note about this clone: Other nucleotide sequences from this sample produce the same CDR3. CDR3 nucleotides: TGTGCCAGCAGAGGACGGGGGAACACTGAAGCTTTCTTT. Protein sequence: CASRGRGNTEAFF. The chain recombines TRBV5-8 with TRBJ1-1; D is unresolved. Trimming removed 5 bases from V and 1 base from J, with 9 bases in between. CDR1 is SGHTS and CDR2 is YDEGEE in the germline V gene. The CDR3 totals 13 residues.

The CDR3 bases are TGTGCCAGCAGCCAAGACACTAGCAATCAGCCCCAGCATTTT. Translated: CASSQDTSNQPQHF. V is TRBV4-2 and J is TRBJ1-5; D gene unclear. The CDR3 sequence is 14 residues long. The V and J ends lost 0 bases and 0 bases respectively, with 3 bases between them. In germline, CDR1 is LGHNA, CDR2 YNFKEQ.

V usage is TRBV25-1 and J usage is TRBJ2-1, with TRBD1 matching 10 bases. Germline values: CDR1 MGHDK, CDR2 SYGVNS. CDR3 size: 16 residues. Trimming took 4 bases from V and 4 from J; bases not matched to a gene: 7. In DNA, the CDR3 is TGTGCCAGCAGTGTGGGACAGGGGTTTTGGTACAATGAGCAGTTCTTC. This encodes CASSVGQGFWYNEQFF.

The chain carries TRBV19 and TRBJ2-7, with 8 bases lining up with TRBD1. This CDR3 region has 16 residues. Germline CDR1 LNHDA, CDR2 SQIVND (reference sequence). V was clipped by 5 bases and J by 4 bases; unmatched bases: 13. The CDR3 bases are TGTGCCAGTAGTGCCAGAGGCGACAGGGGCAGGTACGAGCAGTACTTC. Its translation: CASSARGDRGRYEQYF.

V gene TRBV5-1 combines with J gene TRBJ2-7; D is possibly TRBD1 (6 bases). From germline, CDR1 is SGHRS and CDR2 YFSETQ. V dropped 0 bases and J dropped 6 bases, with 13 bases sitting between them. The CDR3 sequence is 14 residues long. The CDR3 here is CASSLVSGVSEQYF. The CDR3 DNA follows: TGCGCCAGCAGCTTGGTGTCAGGGGTTTCCGAGCAGTACTTC. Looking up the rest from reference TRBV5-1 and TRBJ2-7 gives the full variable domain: KAGVTQTPRYLIKTRGQQVTLSCSPISGHRSVSWYQQTPGQGLQFLFEYFSETQRNKGNFPGRFSGRQFSNSRSEMNVSTLELGDSALYLCASSLVSGVSEQYFGPGTRLTVT.

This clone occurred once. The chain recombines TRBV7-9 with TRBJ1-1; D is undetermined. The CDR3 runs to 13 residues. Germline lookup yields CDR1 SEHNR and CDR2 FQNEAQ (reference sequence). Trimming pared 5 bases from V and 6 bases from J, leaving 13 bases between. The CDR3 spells CASSMPGRPEAFF. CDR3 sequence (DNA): TGTGCCAGCAGCATGCCCGGGAGGCCTGAAGCTTTCTTT.

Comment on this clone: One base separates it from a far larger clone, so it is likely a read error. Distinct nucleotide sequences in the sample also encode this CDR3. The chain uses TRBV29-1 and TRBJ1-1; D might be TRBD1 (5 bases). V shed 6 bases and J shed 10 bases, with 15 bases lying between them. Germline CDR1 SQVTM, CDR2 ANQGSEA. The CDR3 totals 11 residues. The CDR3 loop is CSVSRQGAAFF. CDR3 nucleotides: TGCAGCGTGTCGCGGCAGGGCGCAGCTTTCTTT. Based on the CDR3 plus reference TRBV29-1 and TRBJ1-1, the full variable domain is SAVISQKPSRDICQRGTSLTIQCQVDSQVTMMFWYRQQPGQSLTLIATANQGSEATYESGFVIDKFPISRPNLTFSTLTVSNMSPEDSSIYLCSVSRQGAAFFGQGTRLTVV.

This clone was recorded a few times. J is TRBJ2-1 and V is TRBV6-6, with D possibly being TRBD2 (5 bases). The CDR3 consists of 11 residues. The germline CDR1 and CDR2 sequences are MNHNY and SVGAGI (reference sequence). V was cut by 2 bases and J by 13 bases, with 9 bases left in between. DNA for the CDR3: TGTGCCAGCAGTTACGGAGGCTCACAGTTCTTC. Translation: CASSYGGSQFF.

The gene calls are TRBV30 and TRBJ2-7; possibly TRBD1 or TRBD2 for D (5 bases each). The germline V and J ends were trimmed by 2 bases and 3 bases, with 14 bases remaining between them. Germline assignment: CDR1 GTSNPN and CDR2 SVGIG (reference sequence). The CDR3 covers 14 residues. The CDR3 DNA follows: TGTGCCTGGAGTCCTCCGGGACCCAACTACGAGCAGTACTTC. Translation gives CAWSPPGPNYEQYF. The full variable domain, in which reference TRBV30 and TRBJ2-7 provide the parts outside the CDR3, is SQTIHQWPATLVQPVGSPLSLECTVEGTSNPNLYWYRQAAGRGLQLLFYSVGIGQISSEVPQNLSASRPQDRQFILSSKKLLLSDSGFYLCAWSPPGPNYEQYFGPGTRLTVT.

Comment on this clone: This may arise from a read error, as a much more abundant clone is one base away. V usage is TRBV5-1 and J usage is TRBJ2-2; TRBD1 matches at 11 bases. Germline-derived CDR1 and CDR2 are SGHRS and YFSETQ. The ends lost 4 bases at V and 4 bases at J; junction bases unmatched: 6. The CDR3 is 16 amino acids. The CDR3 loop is CASSVRTGGGTGELFF. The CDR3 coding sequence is TGCGCCAGCAGCGTTAGGACAGGGGGCGGCACCGGGGAGCTGTTTTTT.

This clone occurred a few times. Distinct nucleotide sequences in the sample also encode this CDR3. The CDR3 DNA reads TGTGCCAGCAGCTTAGCTGCCGGGAAAACCTACGAGCAGTACTTC. Amino acid sequence: CASSLAAGKTYEQYF. The chain couples TRBV7-9 to TRBJ2-7, with D possibly TRBD2 on 5 matching bases. Trimming stripped 0 bases from V and 2 bases from J, with 11 bases between. The CDR3 extends over 15 amino acids. CDR1 SEHNR and CDR2 FQNEAQ come from the germline V gene (reference sequence).

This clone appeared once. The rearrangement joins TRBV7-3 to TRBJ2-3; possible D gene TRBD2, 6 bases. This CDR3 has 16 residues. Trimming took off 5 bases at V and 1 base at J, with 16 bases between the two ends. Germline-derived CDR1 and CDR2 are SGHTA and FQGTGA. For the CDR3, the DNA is TGTGCCAGCAGCCCATCTCGGGTAGCGGGCACAGATACGCAGTATTTT. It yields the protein CASSPSRVAGTDTQYF.

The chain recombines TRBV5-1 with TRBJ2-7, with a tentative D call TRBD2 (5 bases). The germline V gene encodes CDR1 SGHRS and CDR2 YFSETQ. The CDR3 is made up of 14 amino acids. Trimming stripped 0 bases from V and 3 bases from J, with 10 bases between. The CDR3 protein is CASSLDGGLYEQYF. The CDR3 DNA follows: TGCGCCAGCAGCTTGGACGGAGGACTCTACGAGCAGTACTTC.

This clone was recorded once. CDR3 loop: CASSRAPTYEQYF. DNA of the CDR3: TGTGCCAGCAGTCGCGCGCCCACCTACGAGCAGTACTTC. V and J are TRBV28 and TRBJ2-7; no clear D gene. Trimming removed 5 bases from V and 2 bases from J, with 10 bases in between. CDR3 length: 13 amino acids. Germline V CDR1 and CDR2: MDHEN, SYDVKM.